This record covers a single T cell receptor (beta chain). There is no known antigen for this receptor. Base qualities were left out, and no much larger clone turns up one base away. Via the germline V gene (reference sequence), CDR1 is LNHDA and CDR2 SQIVND. From the cysteine up to the phenylalanine, the CDR3 has a length of 14 residues. Only CDR3 DNA is held: 42 bases, read in frame from base 1. V and J are truncated by 0 bases and 3 bases respectively, leaving an intervening sequence of 5 bases. For sequencing, an Illumina NovaSeq 6000 was employed. Using 5'RACE with constant-segment primers, TCRalpha and TCRbeta cDNA libraries were constructed, with sample barcodes and unique molecular identifiers added in the process. Trizol reagent was used to extract RNA from every sample. The libraries were amplified in two PCR steps, and the second step added a second sample barcode and Illumina TruSeq adapters. Sequencing of the libraries was done on an Illumina NovaSeq, producing 2 x 150 bp paired-end reads. In the original analysis: With migec v1.2.7, reads were demultiplexed and then collapsed into UMI-guided consensus sequences. Using mixcr v2.1.11, UMI consensuses were aligned to TRA and TRB V and J templates and then assembled into clonotypes. Expanded or contracted clonotypes were those called significant by both edgeR and NoisET, with noise models trained on biological replicates. For edgeR calls, a false discovery rate-adjusted p below 0.01 and a log2 fold-change threshold of 1 were applied. As an exploratory analysis of dynamics, PCA with hierarchical clustering was applied to max-normalized trajectories of the 1000 most abundant clonotypes. The CD4 or CD8 phenotype of responding clones was assigned using the separately sequenced CD4+ and CD8+ repertoires. TCRdb cleaned the public reads at Q25 with fastp, built clones with MiXCR and kept in-frame beta chains. For every CDR3 protein sequence, its rows merge into one entry that carries the most common genes and DNA. Clone size and V and J calls follow TCRdb, not the original study. In this sample the table shows around 390,000 distinct CDR3 sequences, 16% of which occur a single time. The ten top clones hold 20% to 25% of the sample.

PBMCs were isolated by Ficoll-Paque density gradient centrifugation. The sample comes from a study of T-cell memory formation after mild COVID-19 (dated by TCRdb to about 2021). With respect to the entire study: TCR sequence clusters from the two donors were largely donor specific. In a couple of donors, T-cell clones that expanded and contracted after mild COVID-19 were followed by sequencing TCRalpha and TCRbeta repertoires longitudinally. Two young, previously healthy adult volunteers made up the cohort, one male and one female.

General study outcomes and caveats: Only a couple of mild cases were covered by the study, and larger cohorts that include severe cases with pre-infection samples were considered necessary. The detection of some responding clones in pre-infection memory suggests that pre-existing cross-reactive memory T cells joined the SARS-CoV-2 response. The second-wave clones that peaked on day 37 were not confirmed to be SARS-CoV-2 specific. Contracting CD4+ clones appeared mostly in the CM and EM memory subsets, whereas CD8+ clones were enriched in EMRA. Clones contracting from day 15 to 85 had balanced CD4/CD8 phenotypes, while a second wave expanding from day 15 to 37 was biased towards CD4+.

This sequence was found in a man between 18 and 35 years old who had mild COVID-19 (a few samples of this study predate the infection). The sample titles of this study are shuffled in the database, so cell type and time point are left out; the donor was told from shared clones. This chain is built from TRBV19 and TRBJ2-2; the D gene is perhaps TRBD2, from 5 matching bases. The sample taken for sequencing was PBMCs or a T cell subset sorted from them (not recorded which). The CDR3 is CASSIERDTGELFF. The DNA reads TGTGCCAGTAGTATAGAGAGGGACACCGGGGAGCTGTTTTTT.